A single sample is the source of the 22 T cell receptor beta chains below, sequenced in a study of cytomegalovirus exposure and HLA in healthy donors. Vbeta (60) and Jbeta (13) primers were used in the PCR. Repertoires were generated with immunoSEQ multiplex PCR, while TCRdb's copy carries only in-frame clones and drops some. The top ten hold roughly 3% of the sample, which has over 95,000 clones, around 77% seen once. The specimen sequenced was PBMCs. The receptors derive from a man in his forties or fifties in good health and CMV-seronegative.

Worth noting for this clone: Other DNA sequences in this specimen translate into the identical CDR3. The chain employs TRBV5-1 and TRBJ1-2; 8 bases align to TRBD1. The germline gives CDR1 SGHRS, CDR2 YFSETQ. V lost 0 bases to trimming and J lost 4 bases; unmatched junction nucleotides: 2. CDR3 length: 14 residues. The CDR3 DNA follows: TGCGCCAGCAGCTTGGGACAGGGGAGCTATGGCTACACCTTC. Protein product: CASSLGQGSYGYTF. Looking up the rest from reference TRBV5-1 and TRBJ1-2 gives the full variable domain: KAGVTQTPRYLIKTRGQQVTLSCSPISGHRSVSWYQQTPGQGLQFLFEYFSETQRNKGNFPGRFSGRQFSNSRSEMNVSTLELGDSALYLCASSLGQGSYGYTFGSGTRLTVV.

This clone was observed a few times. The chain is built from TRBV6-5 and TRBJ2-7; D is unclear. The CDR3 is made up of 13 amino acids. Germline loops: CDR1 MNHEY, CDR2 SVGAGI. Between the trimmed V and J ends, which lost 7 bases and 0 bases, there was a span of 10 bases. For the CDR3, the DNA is TGTGCCAGCACTCCAGGAAACTCCTACGAGCAGTACTTC. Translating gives CASTPGNSYEQYF.

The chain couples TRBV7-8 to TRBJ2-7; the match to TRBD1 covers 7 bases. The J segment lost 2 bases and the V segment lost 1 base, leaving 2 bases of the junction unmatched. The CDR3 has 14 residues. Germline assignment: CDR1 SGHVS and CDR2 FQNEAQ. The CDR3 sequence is CASSLGTGPYEQYF. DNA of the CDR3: TGTGCCAGCAGCTTAGGGACAGGACCCTACGAGCAGTACTTC. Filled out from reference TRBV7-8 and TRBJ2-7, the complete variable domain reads GAGVSQSPRYKVAKRGQDVALRCDPISGHVSLFWYQQALGQGPEFLTYFQNEAQLDKSGLPSDRFFAERPEGSVSTLKIQRTQQEDSAVYLCASSLGTGPYEQYFGPGTRLTVT.

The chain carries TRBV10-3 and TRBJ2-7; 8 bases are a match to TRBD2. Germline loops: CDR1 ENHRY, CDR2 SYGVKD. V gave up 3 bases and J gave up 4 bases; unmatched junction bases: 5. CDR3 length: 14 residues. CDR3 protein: CAISDSGAGYEQYF. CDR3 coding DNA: TGTGCCATCAGTGATAGCGGGGCGGGGTACGAGCAGTACTTC.

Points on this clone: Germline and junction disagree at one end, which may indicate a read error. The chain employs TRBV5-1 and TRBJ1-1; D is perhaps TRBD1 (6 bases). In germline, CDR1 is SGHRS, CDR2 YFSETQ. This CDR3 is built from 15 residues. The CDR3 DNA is TGCGTCAGCAGCTTGGATCGGGCAGGGGTTACTGAAGCTTTCTTT. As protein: CVSSLDRAGVTEAFF. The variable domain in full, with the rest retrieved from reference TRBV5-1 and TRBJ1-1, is KAGVTQTPRYLIKTRGQQVTLSCSPISGHRSVSWYQQTPGQGLQFLFEYFSETQRNKGNFPGRFSGRQFSNSRSEMNVSTLELGDSALYLCVSSLDRAGVTEAFFGQGTRLTVV.

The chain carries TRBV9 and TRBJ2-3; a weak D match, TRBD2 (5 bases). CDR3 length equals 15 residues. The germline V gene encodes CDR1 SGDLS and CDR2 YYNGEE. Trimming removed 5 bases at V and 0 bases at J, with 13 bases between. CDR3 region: CASSPGSPSTDTQYF. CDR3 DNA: TGTGCCAGCAGTCCGGGGAGTCCTAGCACAGATACGCAGTATTTT.

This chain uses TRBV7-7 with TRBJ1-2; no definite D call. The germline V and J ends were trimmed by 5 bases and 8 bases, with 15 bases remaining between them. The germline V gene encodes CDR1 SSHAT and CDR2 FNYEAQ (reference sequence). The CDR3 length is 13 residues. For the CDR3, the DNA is TGTGCCAGCAGCCCATCAGAGGTCGAAGGCTACACCTTC. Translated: CASSPSEVEGYTF.

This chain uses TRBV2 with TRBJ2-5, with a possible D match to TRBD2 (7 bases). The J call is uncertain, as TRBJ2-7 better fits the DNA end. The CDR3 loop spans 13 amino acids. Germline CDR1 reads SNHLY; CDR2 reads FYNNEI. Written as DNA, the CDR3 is TGTGCCAGCCTAGGGGGGGGCCCCTACGAGCAGTACTTC. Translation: CASLGGGPYEQYF.

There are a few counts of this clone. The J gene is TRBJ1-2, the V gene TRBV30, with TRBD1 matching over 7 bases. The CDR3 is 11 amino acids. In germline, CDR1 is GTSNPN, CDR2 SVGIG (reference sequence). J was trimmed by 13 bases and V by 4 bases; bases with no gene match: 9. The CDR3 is CAWISSGGFTF. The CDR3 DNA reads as TGTGCCTGGATTTCTTCAGGGGGATTCACCTTC.

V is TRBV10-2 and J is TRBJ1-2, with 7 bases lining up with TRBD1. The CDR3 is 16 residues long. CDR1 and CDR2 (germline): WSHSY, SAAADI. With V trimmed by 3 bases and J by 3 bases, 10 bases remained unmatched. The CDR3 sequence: CASSDLPKQGHYGYTF. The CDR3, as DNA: TGCGCCAGCAGTGATCTACCAAAACAGGGGCACTATGGCTACACCTTC.

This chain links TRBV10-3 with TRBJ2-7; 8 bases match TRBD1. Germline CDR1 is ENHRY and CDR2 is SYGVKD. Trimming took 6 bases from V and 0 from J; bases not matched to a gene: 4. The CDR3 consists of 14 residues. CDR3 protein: CAISPDRVSYEQYF. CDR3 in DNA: TGTGCCATCAGCCCGGACAGGGTCTCCTACGAGCAGTACTTC.

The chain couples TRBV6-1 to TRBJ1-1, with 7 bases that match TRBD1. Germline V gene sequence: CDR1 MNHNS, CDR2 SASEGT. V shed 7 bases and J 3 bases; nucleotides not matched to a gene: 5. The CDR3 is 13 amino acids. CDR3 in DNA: TGTGCCAGCAAGAACCAGGGGGACACTGAAGCTTTCTTT. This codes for CASKNQGDTEAFF.

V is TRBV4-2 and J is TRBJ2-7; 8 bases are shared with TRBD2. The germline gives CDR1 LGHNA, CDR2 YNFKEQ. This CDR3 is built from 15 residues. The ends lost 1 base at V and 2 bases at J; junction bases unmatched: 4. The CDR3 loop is CASSQVTSGPYEQYF. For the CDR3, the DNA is TGTGCCAGCAGCCAAGTCACTAGCGGACCCTACGAGCAGTACTTC.

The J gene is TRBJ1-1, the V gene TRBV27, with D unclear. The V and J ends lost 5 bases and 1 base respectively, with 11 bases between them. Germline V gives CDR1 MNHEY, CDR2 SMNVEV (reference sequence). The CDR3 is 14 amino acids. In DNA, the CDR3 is TGTGCCAGCAGTCCTCAGACACAGAACACTGAAGCTTTCTTT. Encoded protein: CASSPQTQNTEAFF.

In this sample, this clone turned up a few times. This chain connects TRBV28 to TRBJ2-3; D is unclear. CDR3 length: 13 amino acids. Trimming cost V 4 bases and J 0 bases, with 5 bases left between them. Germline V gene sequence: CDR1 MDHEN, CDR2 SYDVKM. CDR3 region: CASSSYSTDTQYF. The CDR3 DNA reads TGTGCCAGCAGTTCCTACAGCACAGATACGCAGTATTTT.

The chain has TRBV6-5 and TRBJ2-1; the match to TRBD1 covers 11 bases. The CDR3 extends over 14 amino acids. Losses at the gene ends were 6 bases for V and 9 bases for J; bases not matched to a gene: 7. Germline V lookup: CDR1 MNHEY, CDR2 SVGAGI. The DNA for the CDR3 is TGTGCCAGCAGCCCCGGGACAGGGGGGGGTGAGCAGTTCTTC. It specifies CASSPGTGGGEQFF.

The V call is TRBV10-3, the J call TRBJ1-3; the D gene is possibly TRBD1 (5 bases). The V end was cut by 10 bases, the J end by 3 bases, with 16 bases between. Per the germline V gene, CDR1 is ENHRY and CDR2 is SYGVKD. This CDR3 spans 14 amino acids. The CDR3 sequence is CASAGVTRGNTIYF. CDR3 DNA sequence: TGTGCCAGCGCGGGGGTTACTCGTGGAAACACCATATATTTT.

The CDR3 sequence is CASSCLQGMMNTEAFF. The CDR3 bases are TGTGCCAGCAGTTGTTTACAGGGAATGATGAACACTGAAGCTTTCTTT. The rearrangement links TRBV6-5 to TRBJ1-1; the D gene is possibly TRBD1 (6 bases). The CDR3 runs 16 residues. Germline V gives CDR1 MNHEY, CDR2 SVGAGI. V was pared by 4 bases and J by 0 bases, with 15 bases between.

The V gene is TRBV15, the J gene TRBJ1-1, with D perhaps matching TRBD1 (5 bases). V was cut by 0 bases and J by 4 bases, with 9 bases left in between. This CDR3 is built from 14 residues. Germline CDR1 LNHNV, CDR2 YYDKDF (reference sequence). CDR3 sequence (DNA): TGTGCCACCAGCAGAGACAGGGCTCTCACTGAAGCTTTCTTT. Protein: CATSRDRALTEAFF.

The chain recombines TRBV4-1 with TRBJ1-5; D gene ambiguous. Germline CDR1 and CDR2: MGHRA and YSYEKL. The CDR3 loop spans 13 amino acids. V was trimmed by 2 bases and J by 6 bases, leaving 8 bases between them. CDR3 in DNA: TGCGCCAGCAGCCAAACTGCGGGTCAGCCCCAGCATTTT. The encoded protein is CASSQTAGQPQHF.

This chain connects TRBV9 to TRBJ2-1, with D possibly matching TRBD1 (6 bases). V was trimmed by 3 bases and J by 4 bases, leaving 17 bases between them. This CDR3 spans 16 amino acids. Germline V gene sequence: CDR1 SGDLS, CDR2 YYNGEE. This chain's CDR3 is CASSAATGHLYNEQFF. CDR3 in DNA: TGTGCCAGCAGCGCTGCGACGGGACACTTATACAATGAGCAGTTCTTC.

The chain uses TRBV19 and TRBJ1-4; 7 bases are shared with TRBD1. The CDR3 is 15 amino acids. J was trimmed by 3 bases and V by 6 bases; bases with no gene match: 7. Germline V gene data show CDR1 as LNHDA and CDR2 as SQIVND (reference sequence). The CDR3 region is CASSPRGTANEKLFF. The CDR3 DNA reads TGTGCCAGTAGCCCCAGGGGGACGGCTAATGAAAAACTGTTTTTT.